This T cell receptor beta chain was documented in a study of Ad26.COV2.S vaccination and SARS-CoV-2 variants. Regarding the study as a whole: Vaccinees showed greater spike-specific TCR breadth than placebo recipients. Reported findings describe substantial breadth in spike-specific CD8+ and CD4+ T cell responses following vaccination.

The treatment is: around 19 received Ad26.COV2.S at low or high dose, single or two shots; about 5 received placebo; per-sample allocation not given. After the first vaccine or placebo injection, samples were drawn on day 63. Whoever gave the sample was an adult aged 18-55 years in Boston. The CDR3 is 17 residues long. Method: immunoSEQ multiplex PCR; TCRdb's copy keeps in-frame clones and lacks some. The sample records 400,000 to 500,000 clones, approximately 92% being singletons. Turning to this clone: Its cognate antigen is unknown.

The receptor comes from a person between 18 and 59 years old who received the Ad26.COV2.S COVID-19 vaccine or a placebo. Source: peripheral blood, taken in a trial of Ad26.COV2.S vaccine versus placebo. V and J are TRBV1 and TRBJ1-1; the table's D gene call, TRBD1, was not cross checked with the DNA. TRBV1 is flagged as a pseudogene. For the CDR3, the DNA is TGCACCAGCAGCCACACCGGGACAGGGGGCAGGTACACTGAAGCTTTCTTT. Protein sequence: CTSSHTGTGGRYTEAFF.